The 30 T cell receptor beta chains below all came from one sample that was sequenced in a study of T cells in narcolepsy. Assay used: immunoSEQ multiplex PCR; TCRdb lists only in-frame clones, some missing. Of 28,000 or so clones in the sample, about four fifths were seen once. Sequencing used CD45RA- memory CD4+ T cells from PBMCs. The receptor source for this set is a human donor with narcolepsy.

This chain joins TRBV7-9 and TRBJ1-1; D may be TRBD1 (5 bases). The CDR3 is 19 residues long. Germline CDR1 reads SEHNR; CDR2 reads FQNEAQ (reference sequence). V gave up 1 base and J gave up 3 bases, with 24 bases separating them. The CDR3 is CASSLEGFGVFGLDTEAFF. The CDR3 DNA reads TGTGCCAGCAGCTTAGAGGGGTTTGGGGTTTTTGGATTGGACACTGAAGCTTTCTTT.

This clone was counted between two and nine times. The rearrangement links TRBV30 to TRBJ1-2; D possibly corresponds to TRBD1 (5 bases). The V gene lost 5 bases and the J gene lost 4 bases, with 11 bases spanning the gap. This CDR3 contains 12 residues. Germline loops: CDR1 GTSNPN, CDR2 SVGIG (reference sequence). The DNA of the CDR3 is TGTGCCTGGTCCGACAGCTTCTATGGCTACACCTTC. Translation gives CAWSDSFYGYTF. The whole variable domain, remainder taken from reference TRBV30 and TRBJ1-2, is SQTIHQWPATLVQPVGSPLSLECTVEGTSNPNLYWYRQAAGRGLQLLFYSVGIGQISSEVPQNLSASRPQDRQFILSSKKLLLSDSGFYLCAWSDSFYGYTFGSGTRLTVV.

This chain uses TRBV19 with TRBJ2-5; weak D call: TRBD1 (5 bases). The germline V and J ends were trimmed by 4 bases and 5 bases, with 14 bases remaining between them. From germline, CDR1 is LNHDA and CDR2 SQIVND (reference sequence). The CDR3 runs to 14 residues. This CDR3 reads CASSTRSPGETQYF. CDR3 DNA: TGTGCCAGTAGTACCCGGTCCCCAGGGGAGACCCAGTACTTC.

The chain is built from TRBV10-2 and TRBJ2-7; unclear D gene. Germline loops: CDR1 WSHSY, CDR2 SAAADI. Trimming left V 0 bases short and J 9 bases short, with 9 bases between. CDR3 length: 12 amino acids. This chain's CDR3 is CASSESNLRQYF. CDR3 DNA sequence: TGCGCCAGCAGTGAGTCGAATCTTAGGCAGTACTTC.

The chain joins TRBV5-1 to TRBJ1-3; no reliable D call. The CDR3 spans 16 residues. Germline V lookup: CDR1 SGHRS, CDR2 YFSETQ. Trimming pared 0 bases from V and 0 bases from J, leaving 10 bases between. For the CDR3, the DNA is TGCGCCAGCAGCTTGGATGGACTTGGCTCTGGAAACACCATATATTTT. This codes for CASSLDGLGSGNTIYF.

CDR3 coding DNA: TGTGCCAGCAGTGGACAGTTTTACGAGCAGTACTTC. This translates into CASSGQFYEQYF. This rearrangement joins TRBV6-1 to TRBJ2-7, with a tentative D call TRBD1 (5 bases). This CDR3 region has 12 residues. V lost 4 bases and J lost 4, with 8 bases in between. Germline CDR1 and CDR2: MNHNS and SASEGT.

The CDR3 loop reads CASSQSRMNTQYF. The CDR3 DNA reads TGTGCCAGCAGCCAATCCAGGATGAATACGCAGTATTTT. This chain links TRBV14 with TRBJ2-3; D is unresolved. CDR1 is SGHDN and CDR2 is FVKESK in the germline V gene. V was pared by 2 bases and J by 7 bases, with 10 bases between. The CDR3 has 13 residues.

CDR3 region: CASSLATGVISYEQYF. CDR3 DNA sequence: TGCGCCAGCAGCTTGGCCACAGGGGTTATCTCCTACGAGCAGTACTTC. The chain joins TRBV5-1 to TRBJ2-7; 7 nucleotides line up with TRBD1. The CDR3 runs 16 residues. The germline CDR1 and CDR2 sequences are SGHRS and YFSETQ. V shed 0 bases and J 0 bases; nucleotides not matched to a gene: 6.

As DNA, the CDR3 is TGTGCCAGCATGGAGACTGAAGCTTTCTTT. Translation gives CASMETEAFF. The rearrangement links TRBV6-1 to TRBJ1-1, with unresolved D. The CDR3 has 10 residues. In germline, CDR1 is MNHNS, CDR2 SASEGT. V lost 7 bases and J 5 bases, leaving 5 bases between the germline ends.

This clone was seen just once. The chain couples TRBV4-1 to TRBJ1-1, with D hard to call. The CDR3 totals 16 residues. V lost 1 base to trimming and J lost 5 bases, with 17 bases between them. Germline V lookup: CDR1 MGHRA, CDR2 YSYEKL. This CDR3 is CASSQATASRGTEAFF. CDR3 DNA sequence: TGCGCCAGCAGCCAAGCTACAGCCTCACGCGGGACTGAAGCTTTCTTT.

The chain recombines TRBV2 with TRBJ2-2, with 7 bases fitting TRBD1. The CDR3 has 15 residues. Germline V gene sequence: CDR1 SNHLY, CDR2 FYNNEI. Unmatched junction bases numbered 3, after V lost 4 bases and J lost 1 base. CDR3 nucleotides: TGTGCCAGCAGTGGACAGGGCGGGAACACCGGGGAGCTGTTTTTT. Translating it yields CASSGQGGNTGELFF.

This chain connects TRBV6-1 to TRBJ2-7, with TRBD1 matching 8 bases. In germline, CDR1 is MNHNS, CDR2 SASEGT. This CDR3 is 12 amino acids long. Unmatched junction bases numbered 4, after V lost 6 bases and J lost 6 bases. The CDR3 coding sequence is TGTGCCAGCAGGACAGGGGTGAGCGAGCAGTACTTC. This codes for CASRTGVSEQYF.

This chain uses TRBV5-1 with TRBJ1-5; D may be TRBD1 (5 bases). Germline CDR1 and CDR2: SGHRS and YFSETQ. V lost 1 base and J 6 bases, leaving 14 bases between the germline ends. CDR3 size: 15 residues. CDR3 sequence: CASSLTDGTSQPQHF. As DNA, the CDR3 is TGCGCCAGCAGCTTGACAGATGGGACGTCTCAGCCCCAGCATTTT.

V and J are TRBV6-1 and TRBJ1-1; D gene unclear. Germline V gene sequence: CDR1 MNHNS, CDR2 SASEGT. Trimming pared 5 bases from V and 1 base from J, leaving 14 bases between. The CDR3 covers 15 residues. For the CDR3, the DNA is TGTGCCAGCAGTCTCCCCCTGGCAGCGAACACTGAAGCTTTCTTT. Translated: CASSLPLAANTEAFF.

V gene TRBV7-6 combines with J gene TRBJ2-1; 7 bases are shared with TRBD2. Looked up from germline, CDR1 is SGHVS and CDR2 is FNYEAQ. The CDR3 has 15 residues. V was pared by 5 bases and J by 4 bases, with 8 bases of the junction left unmatched. The CDR3 nucleotides read TGTGCCAGCAGCGCTCTCACTAGCGAGTACAATGAGCAGTTCTTC. Its protein product is CASSALTSEYNEQFF.

J is TRBJ2-3 and V is TRBV7-6; weak D call: TRBD1 (6 bases). The CDR3 contains 15 residues. V lost 5 bases and J 2 bases, leaving 14 bases between the germline ends. Germline V lookup: CDR1 SGHVS, CDR2 FNYEAQ. For the CDR3, the DNA is TGTGCCAGCAGCAGAAAGGGGGAATCCACAGATACGCAGTATTTT. The encoded protein is CASSRKGESTDTQYF.

In this sample, this clone turned up a few times. The V gene is TRBV4-2, the J gene TRBJ2-3; D gene ambiguous. CDR3 length: 16 amino acids. Deletions cut 0 bases from V and 1 base from J, with 11 bases between. Germline V CDR1 and CDR2: LGHNA, YNFKEQ. The DNA for the CDR3 is TGTGCCAGCAGCCAAGAAGGACCCCCCCGCACAGATACGCAGTATTTT. Translation gives CASSQEGPPRTDTQYF.

Concerning this clone: A read error may produce the germline difference seen at one junction end. The rearrangement uses TRBV6-1 and TRBJ2-1, with 12 bases aligning to TRBD2. The CDR3 is 12 amino acids. Germline loops: CDR1 MNHNS, CDR2 SASEGT. CDR3 in amino acids: CASSRTSGIVVF. The CDR3 DNA is TGTGCCAGCAGTAGGACTAGCGGGATCGTGGTCTTC.

In its sample, this clone was seen once. The chain carries TRBV19 and TRBJ2-5, with unresolved D. Germline CDR1 reads LNHDA; CDR2 reads SQIVND (reference sequence). Trimming took off 5 bases at V and 2 bases at J, with 9 bases between the two ends. This CDR3 contains 13 residues. CDR3 sequence reads: CASSSKLQETQYF. The CDR3 DNA reads TGTGCCAGTAGTTCAAAGTTGCAAGAGACCCAGTACTTC.

The rearrangement links TRBV9 to TRBJ2-6, with D perhaps being TRBD1 or TRBD2 (6 bases each). Germline V gene sequence: CDR1 SGDLS, CDR2 YYNGEE. The CDR3 consists of 16 residues. Between the trimmed V and J ends, which lost 2 bases and 0 bases, there was a span of 9 bases. In nucleotides, the CDR3 is TGTGCCAGCAGCGTGAGGGGGGACTCTGGGGCCAACGTCCTGACTTTC. Amino acids: CASSVRGDSGANVLTF.

This clone was counted only a few times. This chain links TRBV6-1 with TRBJ1-3; 7 nucleotides align to TRBD1. Germline CDR1 and CDR2: MNHNS and SASEGT. J lost 9 bases, V lost 4 bases, and 3 bases had no gene match. This CDR3 has 12 amino acids. The CDR3 DNA follows: TGTGCCAGCAGTGGAGGGGGCGGCACCATATATTTT. Translation: CASSGGGGTIYF.

The chain is built from TRBV6-1 and TRBJ1-2; D not resolved. V lost 1 base, J lost 7 bases, and 16 bases lay in between. This CDR3 region has 15 residues. Germline CDR1 is MNHNS and CDR2 is SASEGT. The CDR3 DNA follows: TGTGCCAGCAGTGAAGGTCTTCGGGGATTGGGTGGCTACACCTTC. This sequence encodes CASSEGLRGLGGYTF.

The chain employs TRBV7-8 and TRBJ1-2; D might be TRBD1 (5 bases). The V end was cut by 1 base, the J end by 5 bases, with 8 bases between. Per germline, CDR1 SGHVS and CDR2 FQNEAQ. The CDR3 is 13 residues long. This CDR3 reads CASSLGGGYGYTF. Written as DNA, the CDR3 is TGTGCCAGCAGCTTAGGTGGGGGATATGGCTACACCTTC.

CDR3 sequence: CASSILRTTNYGYTF. The CDR3 coding sequence is TGTGCCAGTAGTATCCTACGTACAACTAACTATGGCTACACCTTC. The rearrangement joins TRBV19 to TRBJ1-2; D not resolved. The V gene's germline CDR1 is LNHDA and CDR2 SQIVND (reference sequence). V was shortened by 3 bases and J by 0 bases, with 11 bases between the two germline ends. CDR3 length: 15 amino acids. Drawing the rest from reference TRBV19 and TRBJ1-2, the complete variable domain is DGGITQSPKYLFRKEGQNVTLSCEQNLNHDAMYWYRQDPGQGLRLIYYSQIVNDFQKGDIAEGYSVSREKKESFPLTVTSAQKNPTAFYLCASSILRTTNYGYTFGSGTRLTVV.

V and J are TRBV25-1 and TRBJ2-2, with TRBD2 identical over 7 bases. Looked up from germline, CDR1 is MGHDK and CDR2 is SYGVNS. V lost 5 bases to trimming and J lost 6 bases; unmatched junction nucleotides: 3. This CDR3 spans 13 amino acids. CDR3 bases: TGTGCCAGCAGTTCACGGGAGGCCGGGGAGCTGTTTTTT. Translating it yields CASSSREAGELFF.

A few counts support this clone. Other nucleotide sequences in the sample specify the same CDR3. This rearrangement joins TRBV28 to TRBJ1-6; D gene uncertain. The germline gives CDR1 MDHEN, CDR2 SYDVKM. Trimming took 3 bases from V and 5 from J, leaving 8 bases between them. The CDR3 spans 14 residues. The chain's CDR3 is CASSLLQNNSPLHF. DNA for the CDR3: TGTGCCAGCAGTTTGTTACAGAATAATTCACCCCTCCACTTT.

The CDR3 region is CASSQDRGLYEQYF. The CDR3, as DNA: TGTGCCAGCAGTCAGGACAGGGGGCTCTACGAGCAGTACTTC. The chain couples TRBV4-2 to TRBJ2-7; the match to TRBD1 covers 11 bases. The CDR3 totals 14 residues. The ends lost 6 bases at V and 3 bases at J; junction bases unmatched: 4. Germline V gene lookup returns CDR1 LGHNA and CDR2 YNFKEQ.

This clone was seen only a few times. The rearrangement joins TRBV11-3 to TRBJ1-4; D not resolved. Trimming pared 2 bases from V and 4 bases from J, leaving 5 bases between. The germline V gene has CDR1 SGHNT and CDR2 YENEEA. The CDR3 runs to 13 residues. The CDR3 DNA reads TGTGCCAGCAGCTTAAGGGTTAATGAAAAACTGTTTTTT. This translates into CASSLRVNEKLFF.

V and J are TRBV6-6 and TRBJ2-5; TRBD2 is a possible D gene (6 bases). The V gene's germline CDR1 is MNHNY and CDR2 SVGAGI (reference sequence). The CDR3 length is 12 residues. The germline V and J ends were trimmed by 5 bases and 11 bases, with 15 bases remaining between them. In DNA, the CDR3 is TGTGCCAGCAGTCCACTCGGGGGTGAGCAGTACTTC. Its protein is CASSPLGGEQYF.

This rearrangement joins TRBV28 to TRBJ1-6, with D unclear. Germline V gene sequence: CDR1 MDHEN, CDR2 SYDVKM. V was cut by 5 bases and J by 7 bases, with 9 bases left in between. The CDR3 spans 13 residues. The CDR3 coding sequence is TGTGCCAGCAGTCCCCCAGGAAATTCACCCCTCCACTTT. This translates into CASSPPGNSPLHF.